These T cell receptor beta chains were read from a single sample in a study of control samples from healthy donors and cancer patients. Repertoires were generated with immunoSEQ multiplex PCR, while TCRdb's copy carries only in-frame clones and drops some. The sample carries 150,000 or so clones, over 90% recorded once. The sample was blood. The receptor set was obtained from a man aged 45-60 years in good health. Each CDR3 is given with its conserved first and last residue. A D gene is named only where the DNA matches it firmly. The size field is filled for only some rows; it gives once, few, many or a size class.

j_gene: TRBJ1-5
abundance: NA
v_gene: TRBV11-2
d_gene: NA
CDR3nt: TGTGCCAGCAGCTCGGCGGCAGGCAATCAGCCCCAGCATTTT
CDR3aa: CASSSAAGNQPQHF

j_gene: TRBJ2-7
abundance: NA
v_gene: TRBV6-5
d_gene: TRBD2
CDR3nt: TGTGCCAGCAGTTACCGGCTAGCGGGAGAGAGAAACGAGCAGTACTTC
CDR3aa: CASSYRLAGERNEQYF

j_gene: TRBJ2-7
abundance: NA
v_gene: TRBV5-1
d_gene: NA
CDR3nt: TGCGCCAGCAGCTTGGACTTCTACGAGCAGTACTTC
CDR3aa: CASSLDFYEQYF

j_gene: TRBJ1-2
abundance: NA
v_gene: TRBV28
d_gene: TRBD1
CDR3nt: TGTGCCAGCAGTTTTGGGGGACAGGGGTCTGGTCTTGGCTACACCTTC
CDR3aa: CASSFGGQGSGLGYTF

j_gene: TRBJ1-5
abundance: NA
v_gene: TRBV5-1
d_gene: NA
CDR3nt: TGCGCCAGCAGCTTAGAGGGGGGCGGCAATCAGCCCCAGCATTTT
CDR3aa: CASSLEGGGNQPQHF

j_gene: TRBJ1-3
abundance: NA
v_gene: TRBV18
d_gene: NA
CDR3nt: TGTGCCAGCTCAGAGAACTACTCTGGAAACACCATATATTTT
CDR3aa: CASSENYSGNTIYF

j_gene: TRBJ2-7
abundance: NA
v_gene: TRBV15
d_gene: TRBD2
CDR3nt: TGTGCCACCAGCACCCGACTAGCGGGAATAGGAAAGGACGAGCAGTACTTC
CDR3aa: CATSTRLAGIGKDEQYF

j_gene: TRBJ1-2
abundance: NA
v_gene: TRBV7-9
d_gene: TRBD1
CDR3nt: TGTGCCAGCAGCTTAGGGGGACAGGGTTACGGCTACACCTTC
CDR3aa: CASSLGGQGYGYTF

j_gene: TRBJ2-1
abundance: once
v_gene: TRBV19
d_gene: NA
CDR3nt: TGTGCCAGCGACAATGAGCAGTTCTTC
CDR3aa: CASDNEQFF

j_gene: TRBJ2-5
abundance: NA
v_gene: TRBV4-1
d_gene: TRBD2
CDR3nt: TGCGCCAGCAGCCAAGAGTTCGTCCTAGCGGGAGGAAAGACCCAGTACTTC
CDR3aa: CASSQEFVLAGGKTQYF

j_gene: TRBJ2-1
abundance: NA
v_gene: TRBV7-3
d_gene: TRBD2
CDR3nt: TGTGCCAGCAGCTTACTAGCGGGAGCTGATGAGCAGTTCTTC
CDR3aa: CASSLLAGADEQFF

j_gene: TRBJ1-5
abundance: NA
v_gene: TRBV27
d_gene: TRBD1
CDR3nt: TGTGCCAGCAGTGTGACAGGGGGGTTGGCTAATCAGCCCCAGCATTTT
CDR3aa: CASSVTGGLANQPQHF

j_gene: TRBJ1-6
abundance: once
v_gene: TRBV20-1
d_gene: NA
CDR3nt: TGCAGTGCTAGTCCCGGGAACCGGAATTCACCCCTCCACTTT
CDR3aa: CSASPGNRNSPLHF

j_gene: TRBJ2-1
abundance: few
v_gene: TRBV28
d_gene: NA
CDR3nt: TGTGCCAGCAGCTCACCATATGAGCAGTTCTTC
CDR3aa: CASSSPYEQFF

j_gene: TRBJ1-1
abundance: NA
v_gene: TRBV6-4
d_gene: TRBD1
CDR3nt: TGTGCCAGCAGTCCAGGGACAGATTCGTACACTGAAGCTTTCTTT
CDR3aa: CASSPGTDSYTEAFF

j_gene: TRBJ1-2
abundance: NA
v_gene: TRBV29-1
d_gene: TRBD1
CDR3nt: TGCAGCGTTGAGAGGACAGGCGGCTCTGGCTACACCTTC
CDR3aa: CSVERTGGSGYTF

j_gene: TRBJ1-1
abundance: once
v_gene: TRBV11-3
d_gene: NA
CDR3nt: TGTGCCAGCAGCTCCCGGGACGGGAACACTGAAGCTTTCTTT
CDR3aa: CASSSRDGNTEAFF